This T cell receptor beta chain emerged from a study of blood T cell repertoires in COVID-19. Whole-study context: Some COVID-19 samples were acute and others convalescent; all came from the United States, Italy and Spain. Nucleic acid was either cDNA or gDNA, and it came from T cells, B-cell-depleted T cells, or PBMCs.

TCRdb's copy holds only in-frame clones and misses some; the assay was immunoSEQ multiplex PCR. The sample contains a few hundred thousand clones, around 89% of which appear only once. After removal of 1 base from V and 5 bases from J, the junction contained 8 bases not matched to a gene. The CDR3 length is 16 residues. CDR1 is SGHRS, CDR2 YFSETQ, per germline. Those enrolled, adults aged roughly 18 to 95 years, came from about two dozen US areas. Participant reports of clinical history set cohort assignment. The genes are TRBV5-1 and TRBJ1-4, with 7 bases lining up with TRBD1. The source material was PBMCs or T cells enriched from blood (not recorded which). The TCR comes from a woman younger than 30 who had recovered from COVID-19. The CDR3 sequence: CASSLSGPGGNEKLFF. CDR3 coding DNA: TGCGCCAGCAGCTTGAGTGGGCCAGGGGGGAATGAAAAACTGTTTTTT.